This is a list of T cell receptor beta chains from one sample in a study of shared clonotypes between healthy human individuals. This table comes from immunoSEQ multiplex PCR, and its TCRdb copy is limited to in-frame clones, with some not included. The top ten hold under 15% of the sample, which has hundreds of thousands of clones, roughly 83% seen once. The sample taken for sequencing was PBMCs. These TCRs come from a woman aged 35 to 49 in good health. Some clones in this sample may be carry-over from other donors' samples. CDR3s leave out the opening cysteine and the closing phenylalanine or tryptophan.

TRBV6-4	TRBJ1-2	ASSATGTGGPYGYT
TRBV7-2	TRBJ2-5	ASSLTSGSQETQY
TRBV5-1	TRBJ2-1	ASSSDVGQGLGEQF
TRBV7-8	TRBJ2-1	SSSFYNEQF
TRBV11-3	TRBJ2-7	ASSPGGSSYEQY
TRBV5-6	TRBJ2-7	ASSLGWGSYEQY
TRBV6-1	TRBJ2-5	ASSEGGQGVRETQY
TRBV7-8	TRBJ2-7	ASSDRAGFSYEQY
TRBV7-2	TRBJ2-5	ASSLGPRETQY
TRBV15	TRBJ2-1	ATSINWTSGRGSYNEQF
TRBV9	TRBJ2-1	ASSVAHSSGTLNEQF
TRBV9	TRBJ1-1	ASSVAGLRAWDTEAF
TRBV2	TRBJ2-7	AGGGAYEQY
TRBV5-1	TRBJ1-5	ASSLGQGANQPQH
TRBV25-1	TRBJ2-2	ASRGTGVGELF
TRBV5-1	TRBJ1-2	ASSGTGTGRYGYT
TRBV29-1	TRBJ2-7	SVAPGQSYEQY
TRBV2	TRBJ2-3	ASSRDRDSTDTQY
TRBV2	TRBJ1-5	ASTPDVLNQPQH
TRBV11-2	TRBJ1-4	ASSDKGATNEKLF
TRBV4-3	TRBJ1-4	ASSQATGRDEKLF
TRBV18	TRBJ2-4	ASSPPGGSRGNIQY
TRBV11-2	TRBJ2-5	ASSLRDRAYQETQY
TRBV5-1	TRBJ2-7	ASSLVALGPSYEQY
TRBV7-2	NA	ASSLVGQSSYEQY
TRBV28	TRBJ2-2	ASSLRSGGGTGELF
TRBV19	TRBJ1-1	ASSTDRANTEAF
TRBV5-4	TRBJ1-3	ASSLAIGGLFGNTIY
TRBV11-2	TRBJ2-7	ASSLGGGYEQY
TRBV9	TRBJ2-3	ASSVVAQSADTQY
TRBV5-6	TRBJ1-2	ASSLERGYGYT
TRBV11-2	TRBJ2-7	ASSPRPREQY
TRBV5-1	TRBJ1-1	ASSLPGGTEAF
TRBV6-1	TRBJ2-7	ASSEGFPEQY
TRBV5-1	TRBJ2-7	ASSHVGQGAEQY
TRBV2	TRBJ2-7	ASRLLAGVVGYEQY
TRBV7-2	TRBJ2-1	ASSLRYSNEQF
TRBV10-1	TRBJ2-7	ASSESRVGRPSYEQY
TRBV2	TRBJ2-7	ASSETSSYEQY
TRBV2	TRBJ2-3	ASSEGTGVTDTQY
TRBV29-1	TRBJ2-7	SVDKLSPYEQY
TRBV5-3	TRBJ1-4	ARSLQGWEKLF
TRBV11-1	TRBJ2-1	ASSLAPLAASYNEQF
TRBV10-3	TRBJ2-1	AVSEYNEQF
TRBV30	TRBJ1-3	AWSVGGAGNTIY
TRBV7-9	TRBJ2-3	ASSQSTLYSTDTQY
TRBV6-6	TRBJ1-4	ASRGSNEKLF
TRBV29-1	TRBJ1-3	SVASGNTIY
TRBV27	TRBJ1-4	ASSWTGQGGKLF
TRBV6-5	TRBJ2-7	ASRKGTGISYEQY
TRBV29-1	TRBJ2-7	SVEWGAGTGAYEQY
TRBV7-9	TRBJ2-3	ASSWGTSSTDTQY
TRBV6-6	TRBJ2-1	ASSYAAKNNEQF
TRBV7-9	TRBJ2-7	ASSADRGNYEQY